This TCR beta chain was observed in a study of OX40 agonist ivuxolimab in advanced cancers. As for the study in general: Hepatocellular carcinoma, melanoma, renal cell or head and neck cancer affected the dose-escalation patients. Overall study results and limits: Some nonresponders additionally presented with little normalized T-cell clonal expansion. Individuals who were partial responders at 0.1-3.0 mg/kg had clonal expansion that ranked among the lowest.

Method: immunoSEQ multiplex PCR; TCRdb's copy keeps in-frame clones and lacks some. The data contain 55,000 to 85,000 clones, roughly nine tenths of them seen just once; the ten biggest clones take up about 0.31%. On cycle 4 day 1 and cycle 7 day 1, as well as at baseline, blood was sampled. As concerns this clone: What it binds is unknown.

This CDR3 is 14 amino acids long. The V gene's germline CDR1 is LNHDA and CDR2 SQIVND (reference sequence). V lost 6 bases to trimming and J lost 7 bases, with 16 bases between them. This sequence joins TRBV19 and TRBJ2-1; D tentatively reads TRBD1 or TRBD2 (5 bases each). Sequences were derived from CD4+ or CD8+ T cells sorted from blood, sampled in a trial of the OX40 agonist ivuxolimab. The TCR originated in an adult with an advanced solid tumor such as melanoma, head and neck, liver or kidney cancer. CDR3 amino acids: CASRKPGPGNEQFF. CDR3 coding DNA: TGTGCCAGTAGAAAACCGGGACCGGGGAATGAGCAGTTCTTC.